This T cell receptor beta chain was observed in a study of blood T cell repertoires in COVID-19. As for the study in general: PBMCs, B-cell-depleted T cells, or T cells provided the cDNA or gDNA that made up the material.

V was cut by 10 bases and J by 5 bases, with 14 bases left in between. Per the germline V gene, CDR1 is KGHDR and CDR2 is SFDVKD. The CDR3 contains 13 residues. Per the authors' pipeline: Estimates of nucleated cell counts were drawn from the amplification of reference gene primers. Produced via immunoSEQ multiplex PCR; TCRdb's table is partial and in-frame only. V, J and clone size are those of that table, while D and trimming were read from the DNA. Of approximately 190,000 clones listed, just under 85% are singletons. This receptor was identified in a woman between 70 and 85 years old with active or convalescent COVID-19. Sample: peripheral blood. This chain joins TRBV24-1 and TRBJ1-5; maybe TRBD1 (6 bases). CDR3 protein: CATQQGKDQPQHF. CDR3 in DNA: TGTGCCACTCAACAGGGTAAAGATCAGCCCCAGCATTTT.